Shown below are 25 T cell receptor beta chains from a single sample sequenced in a study of T cell responses to AZD1222 COVID-19 vaccine. Assay: immunoSEQ multiplex PCR; the TCRdb copy retains only in-frame clones and omits some. Here the sample spans around 170,000 clones, around 90% being singletons. This material consisted of peripheral blood, taken 28 days after the second AZD1222 dose. Receptors were obtained from an adult who received the AZD1222 COVID-19 vaccine.

V gene TRBV6-2 or TRBV6-3 combines with J gene TRBJ2-3, with D unclear. The CDR3 contains 13 residues. V lost 2 bases and J 7 bases, leaving 10 bases between the germline ends. Germline V lookup: CDR1 MNHEY, CDR2 SVGEGT. The DNA for the CDR3 is TGTGCCAGCAGTTACCTCAGTCCGTATACGCAGTATTTT. Residues: CASSYLSPYTQYF.

This chain joins TRBV5-6 and TRBJ1-1; 7 bases are shared with TRBD1. V shed 3 bases, J shed 1 base, and the junction held 6 bases outside the gene matches. Germline lookup yields CDR1 SGHDT and CDR2 YYEEEE. This CDR3 has 15 amino acids. Written as DNA, the CDR3 is TGTGCCAGCAGCTACGGGGACAGAGGGAACACTGAAGCTTTCTTT. This encodes CASSYGDRGNTEAFF.

This CDR3 reads CASSLAGQRSYEQYF. The CDR3 DNA reads as TGTGCCAGCAGCCTGGCTGGACAGCGATCCTACGAGCAGTACTTC. The gene calls are TRBV5-5 and TRBJ2-7; TRBD1 might be the D (6 bases). CDR1 SGHKS and CDR2 YYEKEE come from the germline V gene (reference sequence). This CDR3 is built from 15 residues. Trimming removed 4 bases at V and 1 base at J, with 15 bases between.

CDR3 region: CASGSGPTLLQYF. The CDR3 bases are TGTGCTAGTGGCTCCGGGCCGACTTTGCTGCAGTACTTC. V gene TRBV12-5 combines with J gene TRBJ2-7, with D uncertain. Trimming left V 6 bases short and J 9 bases short, with 18 bases between. Germline CDR1 and CDR2: LGHNT and FRNRAP. CDR3 length: 13 amino acids.

This clone was detected only a few times. The genes are TRBV2 and TRBJ1-2, with a tentative D call TRBD1 (6 bases). The germline V and J ends were trimmed by 6 bases and 7 bases, with 15 bases remaining between them. CDR1 SNHLY and CDR2 FYNNEI come from the germline V gene. The CDR3 is 13 amino acids. CDR3 in amino acids: CASSPGPGAGYTF. The DNA of the CDR3 is TGTGCCAGCAGCCCTGGACCAGGGGCTGGCTACACCTTC.

The V call is TRBV15, the J call TRBJ1-5; D gene ambiguous. Germline lookup yields CDR1 LNHNV and CDR2 YYDKDF (reference sequence). CDR3 length: 15 residues. Trimming stripped 0 bases from V and 4 bases from J, with 10 bases between. CDR3 sequence: CATSRDLGMNQPQHF. The DNA for the CDR3 is TGTGCCACCAGCAGAGATCTAGGAATGAATCAGCCCCAGCATTTT.

The chain has TRBV7-9 and TRBJ1-1, with D tentatively TRBD1 (6 bases). The germline V and J ends were trimmed by 5 bases and 4 bases, with 8 bases remaining between them. Germline V gene data show CDR1 as SEHNR and CDR2 as FQNEAQ (reference sequence). The CDR3 has 12 amino acids. The CDR3 loop is CASSNRATEAFF. In DNA form, the CDR3 reads TGTGCCAGCAGCAACAGGGCCACTGAAGCTTTCTTT. The whole variable domain, remainder taken from reference TRBV7-9 and TRBJ1-1, is DTGVSQNPRHKITKRGQNVTFRCDPISEHNRLYWYRQTLGQGPEFLTYFQNEAQLEKSRLLSDRFSAERPKGSFSTLEIQRTEQGDSAMYLCASSNRATEAFFGQGTRLTVV.

This chain connects TRBV10-3 to TRBJ1-2, with D uncertain. The V end lost 0 bases, the J end lost 5 bases, and 13 bases lay between the germline ends. The CDR3 is made up of 15 amino acids. In germline, CDR1 is ENHRY, CDR2 SYGVKD. As DNA, the CDR3 is TGTGCCATCAGTGAGTCGAGCCGATATATGTATGGCTACACCTTC. Its protein product is CAISESSRYMYGYTF.

CDR3 in DNA: TGTGCCAGCAGCCAAGTCAGGGAACCTAATGAAAAACTGTTTTTT. Translating gives CASSQVREPNEKLFF. This sequence joins TRBV14 and TRBJ1-4, with D tentatively TRBD1 (5 bases). Germline V lookup: CDR1 SGHDN, CDR2 FVKESK. CDR3 length equals 15 residues. Trimming shortened V by 1 base and J by 3 bases, and 9 bases separated the two germline ends. The full variable domain, its missing parts supplied by reference TRBV14 and TRBJ1-4, is EAGVTQFPSHSVIEKGQTVTLRCDPISGHDNLYWYRRVMGKEIKFLLHFVKESKQDESGMPNNRFLAERTGGTYSTLKVQPAELEDSGVYFCASSQVREPNEKLFFGSGTQLSVL.

CDR3 DNA sequence: TGCAGCGTTGTTTGGCAGGCGAACACCGGGGAGCTGTTTTTT. It encodes CSVVWQANTGELFF. The rearrangement joins TRBV29-1 to TRBJ2-2, with D hard to call. Between the trimmed V and J ends, which lost 4 bases and 0 bases, there was a span of 9 bases. Per germline, CDR1 SQVTM and CDR2 ANQGSEA. The CDR3 consists of 14 residues.

The chain recombines TRBV3-1 (or the pseudogene TRBV3-2) with TRBJ2-1, with D unclear. V lost 3 bases, J lost 0 bases, and 12 bases lay in between. The CDR3 runs 16 residues. The germline gives CDR1 LGHDT, CDR2 YNNKEL (reference sequence). CDR3 region: CASSQSTVRSYNEQFF. Written as DNA, the CDR3 is TGTGCCAGCAGCCAGTCGACTGTCCGCTCCTACAATGAGCAGTTCTTC.

V is TRBV2 and J is TRBJ2-1, with D hard to call. CDR3 size: 13 residues. CDR1 and CDR2 from the germline V gene are SNHLY and FYNNEI. Trimming removed 8 bases from V and 1 base from J, with 9 bases in between. The CDR3 region is CASSGGSYNEQFF. CDR3 coding DNA: TGTGCCAGCTCGGGCGGTTCCTACAATGAGCAGTTCTTC.

In the case of this clone: Mismatch with germline at one junction end may stem from a read error. V is TRBV19 and J is TRBJ2-1, with 10 nucleotides matching TRBD1. The germline V gene has CDR1 LNHDA and CDR2 SQIVND (reference sequence). The CDR3 has 12 residues. CDR3 nucleotides: TGTGCCAGTAGTACATCGACAGGGACAGGGGTCTTC. It specifies CASSTSTGTGVF.

As DNA, the CDR3 is TGTGCCAGCTCACCATCGGGACAGGGAAAAGAGACCCAGTACTTC. This encodes CASSPSGQGKETQYF. V usage is TRBV18 and J usage is TRBJ2-5; 9 bases are shared with TRBD1. The CDR3 extends over 15 amino acids. Trimming took 2 bases from V and 3 from J; bases not matched to a gene: 4. Germline V gives CDR1 KGHSH, CDR2 LQKENI.

This rearrangement joins TRBV27 to TRBJ1-4; the D gene is possibly TRBD1 (6 bases). V was shortened by 5 bases and J by 6 bases, with 16 bases between the two germline ends. Germline CDR1 reads MNHEY; CDR2 reads SMNVEV (reference sequence). This CDR3 spans 15 amino acids. This CDR3 is CASSPRQARYEKLFF. CDR3 coding DNA: TGTGCCAGCAGTCCCAGACAGGCGAGATATGAAAAACTGTTTTTT.

This chain connects TRBV12-5 to TRBJ2-1, with D hard to call. This CDR3 is 12 amino acids long. CDR1 and CDR2 (germline): LGHNT, FRNRAP. V lost 2 bases to trimming and J lost 7 bases, with 6 bases between them. CDR3 protein: CASGLRENEQFF. DNA for the CDR3: TGTGCTAGTGGTTTGAGGGAAAATGAGCAGTTCTTC.

The J gene is TRBJ2-6, the V gene TRBV5-1; TRBD1 aligns across 9 bases. Trimming at V came to 3 bases and at J to 0 bases, leaving 4 bases not matched to a gene. Germline V gene sequence: CDR1 SGHRS, CDR2 YFSETQ. This CDR3 region has 17 residues. In DNA form, the CDR3 reads TGCGCCAGCAGCTGGAGGGGACAGGGCTCTGGGGCCAACGTCCTGACTTTC. Amino acid sequence: CASSWRGQGSGANVLTF.

This rearrangement joins TRBV6-1 to TRBJ2-5; 10 positions agree with TRBD2. This CDR3 is built from 17 residues. Germline CDR1 reads MNHNS; CDR2 reads SASEGT. V shed 3 bases, J shed 6 bases, and the junction held 13 bases outside the gene matches. For the CDR3, the DNA is TGTGCCAGCAGTGATAGTATAGCTAGCGGGGGAATGAAGACCCAGTACTTC. Its translation: CASSDSIASGGMKTQYF.

This chain links TRBV6-2 or TRBV6-3 with TRBJ1-2; 8 bases agree with TRBD1. CDR3 length equals 15 residues. Germline V CDR1 and CDR2: MNHEY, SVGEGT. The ends lost 2 bases at V and 2 bases at J; junction bases unmatched: 4. CDR3 coding DNA: TGTGCCAGCAGTTACCGCCACAGGGGGAACTATGGCTACACCTTC. Protein product: CASSYRHRGNYGYTF.

The V gene is TRBV3-1 (or the pseudogene TRBV3-2), the J gene TRBJ2-3, with TRBD1 matching 7 bases. CDR3 length equals 16 residues. The V gene end was trimmed by 2 bases and the J gene end by 0 bases; junction bases not matched to a gene: 5. CDR1 LGHDT and CDR2 YNNKEL come from the germline V gene (reference sequence). CDR3 DNA: TGTGCCAGCAGCCAAACAGGGGTCGGAAGCACAGATACGCAGTATTTT. Amino acids: CASSQTGVGSTDTQYF.

The chain has TRBV3-1 (or the pseudogene TRBV3-2) and TRBJ2-7, with 7 bases aligning to TRBD1. J gave up 6 bases and V 4 bases, and 9 bases lay outside the gene matches. This CDR3 contains 14 residues. From germline, CDR1 is LGHDT and CDR2 YNNKEL (reference sequence). CDR3 residues: CASSPIQGKGEQYF. DNA for the CDR3: TGTGCCAGCAGCCCAATACAGGGGAAAGGCGAGCAGTACTTC.

The chain uses TRBV7-6 and TRBJ2-6; D is undetermined. Germline V lookup: CDR1 SGHVS, CDR2 FNYEAQ. This CDR3 comprises 17 residues. Trimming removed 3 bases at V and 0 bases at J, with 12 bases between. The CDR3 region is CASSFQASLSGANVLTF. CDR3 coding DNA: TGTGCCAGCAGCTTCCAGGCTTCCCTCTCTGGGGCCAACGTCCTGACTTTC.

V and J are TRBV9 and TRBJ2-3, with a possible D match to TRBD1 (5 bases). Germline loops: CDR1 SGDLS, CDR2 YYNGEE. The CDR3 consists of 16 residues. The germline V and J ends were trimmed by 3 bases and 1 base, with 15 bases remaining between them. CDR3 region: CASSATAWGRTDTQYF. The CDR3 bases are TGTGCCAGCAGCGCCACGGCCTGGGGCCGCACAGATACGCAGTATTTT.

The V gene is TRBV6-5, the J gene TRBJ2-7, with a possible D match to TRBD2 (6 bases). With 6 bases removed from V and 7 bases from J, the gap between germline ends came to 22 bases. CDR1 is MNHEY and CDR2 is SVGAGI in the germline V gene. This CDR3 is built from 15 residues. Here the CDR3 DNA reads TGTGCCAGCAGCAGGGAGGATCCCTCATATGGAGAGCAGTACTTC. Its translation is CASSREDPSYGEQYF.

The rearrangement links TRBV6-5 to TRBJ2-7; D gene uncertain. Between the trimmed V and J ends, which lost 0 bases and 10 bases, there was a span of 7 bases. CDR3 length: 11 amino acids. CDR1 MNHEY and CDR2 SVGAGI come from the germline V gene. CDR3 residues: CASSYSEFQYF. In nucleotides, the CDR3 is TGTGCCAGCAGTTACTCGGAGTTTCAGTACTTC.